A selection of T cell receptor beta chains follows, all from one sample in a study of OX40 agonist ivuxolimab in advanced cancers. Clones were read by immunoSEQ multiplex PCR, and TCRdb kept only the in-frame ones, dropping some. The table lists over 65,000 clones, approximately 86% of them singletons. Material: CD4+ or CD8+ T cells sorted from blood, obtained in a trial of the OX40 agonist ivuxolimab. The source is an adult with an advanced solid tumor such as melanoma, head and neck, liver or kidney cancer. Each CDR3 is given with its conserved first and last residue. Each record gives: J gene, V gene, clone size, D gene, CDR3 protein, CDR3 DNA. D genes are given only for firm matches. Size tells how often a clone was seen (once, few, many) or the class of an expanded clone, and some rows leave it out.

>TRBJ2-7|TRBV2|once|TRBD2
CASSESGGAIYEQYF
TGTGCCAGCAGTGAATCCGGGGGGGCGATCTACGAGCAGTACTTC
>TRBJ2-7|TRBV9|-|-
CASSVVDGDSYEQYF
TGTGCCAGCAGCGTAGTCGATGGAGACTCCTACGAGCAGTACTTC
>TRBJ1-5|TRBV27|-|-
CASSETAYSNQPQHF
TGTGCCAGCAGCGAGACGGCTTATAGCAATCAGCCCCAGCATTTT
>TRBJ2-5|TRBV9|-|-
CASSVVWGAEETQYF
TGTGCCAGCAGCGTAGTTTGGGGGGCTGAGGAGACCCAGTACTTC
>TRBJ2-3|TRBV5-6|-|-
CASSPGRWRTDTQYF
TGTGCCAGCAGCCCGGGACGGTGGAGGACAGATACGCAGTATTTT
>TRBJ2-5|TRBV19|-|-
CASTWGPGGSETQYF
TGTGCCAGCACATGGGGGCCCGGGGGTTCGGAGACCCAGTACTTC
>TRBJ2-7|TRBV5-5|-|TRBD1
CASSSLRDSSYEQYF
TGTGCCAGCAGCTCCCTAAGGGACAGCTCCTACGAGCAGTACTTC
>TRBJ2-2|TRBV18|-|TRBD1
CASSPQWQGARLGELFF
TGTGCCAGCTCACCACAGTGGCAGGGGGCGCGATTGGGGGAGCTGTTTTTT
>TRBJ1-1|TRBV10-3|-|-
CAISSIGYTEAFF
TGTGCCATCAGTTCAATAGGGTACACTGAAGCTTTCTTT
>TRBJ2-6|TRBV6-1|-|-
CASSPAGAGANVLTF
TGTGCCAGCAGTCCAGCAGGAGCTGGGGCCAACGTCCTGACTTTC
>TRBJ2-2|TRBV6-1|-|-
CASLRRQTDTGELFF
TGTGCCAGCCTGAGACGGCAGACCGACACCGGGGAGCTGTTTTTT
>TRBJ2-3|TRBV6-1|-|TRBD2
CASLTSGGDTQYF
TGTGCCAGCCTGACTAGCGGGGGAGATACGCAGTATTTT
>TRBJ2-3|TRBV11-2|-|-
CASSLGSVWRSTDTQYF
TGTGCCAGCAGCTTAGGTTCTGTATGGCGGTCCACAGATACGCAGTATTTT